This TCR beta chain was obtained from a study of identical twins (dated by TCRdb to 2016 to 2017). Regarding the research as a whole: TCR alpha and beta repertoires from monozygotic twins, unrelated adults of various ages and cord blood were deep-sequenced to test whether fetal clonotypes persist. To rule out contamination, the twin experiments were replicated at different times with different library preparation protocols.

What the work shows at the level of the full study, not this receptor alone: Out-of-frame TCR alpha sharing in monozygotic twins was systematically underestimated by recombination models, whereas sharing between unrelated individuals was in agreement with the recombination models. Conclusions relied on cross-sectional statistical analysis, since the same donors could not be followed over many years. Compared with coincidental sharing between unrelated individuals, out-of-frame TCR alpha sequences shared between twins showed an excess of sequences with low generation probability. Fewer insertions were carried by abundant cord blood beta clonotypes, a similar but weaker trend appeared in young adult naive repertoires, and no such trend appeared in memory repertoires. Invariant T cells such as MAIT and iNKT could partly confound zero-insertion analyses, though diverse VJ usage argued against this for most clonotypes. A weaker excess of twin sharing was found in beta out-of-frame sequences because the signal-to-noise ratio was lowered by fewer shared sequences.

The library was prepared using 5' RACE. Sequencing took place on an Illumina HiSeq 2000. Template switching introduced a universal primer binding site; the final cDNA contained a unique molecular identifier, enabling accurate counting of TCR cDNA molecules. First-strand cDNA for TCR alpha and beta chains was synthesized from specific primers in the conserved constant-segment region. To control for contamination, every cDNA library carried two barcodes: a SMART-Mk sample barcode plus Illumina barcodes. TruSeq adapter sequences, together with Illumina sample barcodes, were added in two successive PCR steps. The TCR alpha and beta cDNA libraries were sequenced on the Illumina HiSeq platform using custom primers. In the authors' own workflow: MiGEC processed the raw reads to extract unique molecular identifiers, while MiXCR was used to determine the CDR3 positions. Recombination models were inferred per individual with the repgenHMM and IGoR tools using an EM algorithm. The analysis of shared clonotypes was done with the tcR package in R, with sharing normalized by the product of cloneset sizes. To study raw recombination free of thymic and clonal selection effects, out-of-frame nonproductive sequences were analyzed. TCRdb reran the public reads through fastp at Q25 and MiXCR, keeping productive beta chains. Rows matching on CDR3 protein sequence are summarized as one entry with the most common DNA and genes. TCRdb's processing, not the study's, gives the V and J calls here. This sample is represented by hundreds of thousands of distinct CDR3 sequences; roughly 18% of them were singletons. About an eighth of the sample is held by the ten biggest clonotypes.

Every donor in the study was a healthy Caucasian. The twin cohort comprised three pairs of female monozygotic twins, all aged roughly 18 to 30 years. The RNA used for TCR libraries was isolated from peripheral blood mononuclear cells. Regarding this clonotype: Its antigen specificity is not known. Base qualities were left out, and no much larger clone turns up one base away.

These records were also assigned to another study, of T cells expressing NK-cell markers. As described in the second report: Eight or nine donors provided sorted CD3+CD56+NKG2C+, CD3+CD56+NKG2C- and CD3+CD56-NKG2C+ T-cell subsets, whose TCR beta-chain repertoires were profiled. Of the eight sequenced donors, seven were found to be HCMV-seropositive and one was found to be HCMV-seronegative. To restrict sorting to alphabetaTCR-expressing T cells, an anti-gammadeltaTCR antibody was added in several experiments. For six donors, the dominant CD3+CD56+NKG2C+ clonotypes were among the top 10 CD8+ clonotypes and accounted for about 1.0-7.0% of CD8+ T cells. Those dominant clonotypes were again the most abundant among CD3+CD56-NKG2C+ cells in a handful of donors, at roughly 25-60.1%. Whether the expanded NKG2C-expressing T cell clones were specific for HCMV antigens remained unclear. All eight donors whose samples were sequenced were randomly selected healthy volunteers, three of them men and five women. A commercial ELISA kit detecting HCMV-specific IgG in serum was used to determine HCMV serostatus. For a handful of donors, unsorted PBMC were also used to sequence bulk peripheral blood T-cell repertoires. MIGEC was used to demultiplex reads and group reads by UMI, and MiTCR was used to assemble and quantify clonotypes. Only TCR cDNA sequences supported by at least two reads were kept to exclude erroneous sequences. The tcR package was used for downstream repertoire analysis, with clonotypes matched between fractions based on CDR3 nucleotide sequence plus V segment. Antigen specificity was annotated against VDJdb with VDJmatch, allowing one amino acid substitution in CDR3.

Sequenced material: PBMCs. This receptor was taken from a woman between 18 and 29 years old in good health.

The DNA sequence is as follows: TGCGCCAGCGATGCTAGCGGGGGGATGACCGGGGAGCTGTTTTTT. Its protein product is CASDASGGMTGELFF. The V and J genes are TRBV5-1 and TRBJ2-2, with 11 bases matching TRBD2. The CDR3, cysteine through phenylalanine, is 15 amino acids long. The entry retains the CDR3 DNA only, 45 bases that are in frame from base 1. V and J are trimmed by 7 bases and 5 bases, and the gene matches miss 7 bases of the junction. The germline V gene supplies CDR1 SGHRS and CDR2 YFSETQ. The full variable domain, completed from the reference TRBV5-1 and TRBJ2-2 proteins outside the CDR3, reads KAGVTQTPRYLIKTRGQQVTLSCSPISGHRSVSWYQQTPGQGLQFLFEYFSETQRNKGNFPGRFSGRQFSNSRSEMNVSTLELGDSALYLCASDASGGMTGELFFGEGSRLTVL.